This T cell receptor (beta chain) is from a study of regulatory T cells in long-lasting Graves disease. Study conclusions and caveats: TCR diversity was lower in persistent Graves' patients than in newly diagnosed ones.

Deletions cut 5 bases from V and 0 bases from J, with 14 bases between. CDR1 and CDR2 (germline): MDHEN, SYDVKM. The CDR3 has 16 residues. Arm-PCR of CDR3 regions with iRepertoire HTBI primers generated TCR beta libraries. Each CDR3 protein is one row after TCRdb ran MiXCR on the multiplex PCR reads. This table holds over 650,000 distinct CDR3 sequences, 25% to 35% found once. Indicated time point: persistent/refractory GD, antithyroid drugs over 5 years with positive TRAb. Construction of the TCR library relied on RNA isolated from PBMCs. A word on this clonotype: As yet, its antigen is unknown.

The sample was peripheral blood mononuclear cells (PBMCs), taken when the disease was refractory, from a patient treated with antithyroid drugs. This clonotype was sampled from a female donor with Graves disease. The chain joins TRBV28 to TRBJ2-4; maybe TRBD1 (6 bases). The CDR3 sequence is CASSVDRPLAKNIQYF. Here the CDR3 DNA reads TGTGCCAGCAGTGTAGACAGGCCTCTAGCCAAAAACATTCAGTACTTC.